The clone carrying this T cell receptor beta chain was observed once. Its antigen is still unknown. A read error may be the cause here, since a much bigger clone is one base away. Together with a sample-barcoded 5' primer, a J-beta primer mix was included in a second PCR lasting about 6 to 11 cycles. MiXCR, applied by TCRdb to the 5' RACE reads, yields one record per CDR3 protein. The table lists about 1.6 million distinct CDR3 sequences, roughly a third of them singletons. Researchers report isolating at least 6.5 million PBMCs per sample. Total RNA extracted from each sample amounted to at least 5 micrograms. This entry is derived from a study of blood T cells in healthy people across ages. Whole-study findings and limits: Naive T cell percentage showed a strong correlation with the diversity of TCR beta.

CDR3 length: 16 residues. Germline loops: CDR1 SQVTM, CDR2 ANQGSEA. Material for sequencing was blood. The receptor was isolated from a woman in her thirties in good health. The chain joins TRBV29-1 to TRBJ2-5, with TRBD2 matching 12 bases. CDR3 bases: TGCAGCGTTGCGGTAGGGACTAGCGGGTATAAAGAGATCCAGTACTTC. The encoded protein is CSVAVGTSGYKEIQYF. The whole variable domain, filled in from reference TRBV29-1 and TRBJ2-5, reads SAVISQKPSRDICQRGTSLTIQCQVDSQVTMMFWYRQQPGQSLTLIATANQGSEATYESGFVIDKFPISRPNLTFSTLTVSNMSPEDSSIYLCSVAVGTSGYKEIQYFGPGTRLLVL.